This T cell receptor beta chain was obtained from a study of blood T cell repertoires in COVID-19. Germline V CDR1 and CDR2: SGHVS, FNYEAQ. Trimming stripped 2 bases from V and 0 bases from J, with 17 bases between. CDR3 length equals 18 residues. Participants' own reports of clinical history determined their cohort assignment. Cohort 3 recovered donors had two negative PCRs, clearance, or symptom resolution. Method: immunoSEQ multiplex PCR; TCRdb's copy keeps in-frame clones and lacks some. The repertoire holds 150,000 or so clones, with approximately 80% as singletons. Sequenced sample: PBMCs or T cells enriched from blood (not recorded which). This chain connects TRBV7-6 to TRBJ1-5; unclear D gene. The TCR was taken from a man aged 40-50 years who had recovered from COVID-19. This chain's CDR3 is CASSLHSLGGDSNQPQHF. The CDR3 DNA follows: TGTGCCAGCAGCTTACATAGTTTGGGCGGGGATAGCAATCAGCCCCAGCATTTT.